The source of this T cell receptor beta chain is a study of blood T cell repertoires in COVID-19. About the study: Donors of Cohort 3 who recovered were those that had two negative PCRs, clearance, or symptom resolution. T cells, B-cell-depleted T cells, or PBMCs supplied cDNA or gDNA.

Cohorts were based on clinical histories the participants reported. V was shortened by 0 bases and J by 3 bases, with 19 bases between the two germline ends. The length of the CDR3 is 18 residues. CDR1 and CDR2 (germline): MGHRA, YSYEKL. The method was immunoSEQ multiplex PCR; TCRdb's version includes in-frame clones alone and lacks a portion of them. The sample comprises under 200,000 clones, about 85% of which are singletons, and under 30% rests with the top ten. The sequenced material came from PBMCs or T cells enriched from blood (not recorded which). The clonotype comes from a woman aged 40 to 50 in a cohort exposed to, infected with or recovered from COVID-19 (not recorded which). The chain links TRBV4-1 to TRBJ2-3, with D perhaps TRBD1 (6 bases). The CDR3 DNA reads TGCGCCAGCAGCCAAGATCTCGGTGGCAGGGGTCAGACAGATACGCAGTATTTT. This codes for CASSQDLGGRGQTDTQYF.